This T cell receptor beta chain is from a study of post-analysis software for immune sequencing data. Overall study findings and caveats: Higher frequency in patients than in controls was seen for about five TRBV segments, with TRBV5-6, TRBV5-1 and TRBV20-1 among them.

Comment on this clonotype: No antigen is known for it.

Included in the TCR beta cDNA libraries were unique molecular identifiers. TCRdb re-called the PCR reads with MiXCR, one entry per CDR3 protein. There are 450,000 or so distinct CDR3 sequences in the sample; under 55% occur only once, and 9.5% to 13% lies in the top ten. V dropped 1 base and J dropped 5 bases, with 14 bases sitting between them. Germline CDR1 SGHTA, CDR2 FQGTGA. The CDR3 loop spans 15 amino acids. Material for sequencing was blood. The receptor was isolated from a girl between 5 and 17 years old with multiple sclerosis. The chain carries TRBV7-3 and TRBJ1-1, with D perhaps TRBD1 (6 bases). The CDR3 is CASSLNGGALTEAFF. CDR3 coding DNA: TGTGCCAGCAGCTTAAATGGGGGGGCCTTAACTGAAGCTTTCTTT.